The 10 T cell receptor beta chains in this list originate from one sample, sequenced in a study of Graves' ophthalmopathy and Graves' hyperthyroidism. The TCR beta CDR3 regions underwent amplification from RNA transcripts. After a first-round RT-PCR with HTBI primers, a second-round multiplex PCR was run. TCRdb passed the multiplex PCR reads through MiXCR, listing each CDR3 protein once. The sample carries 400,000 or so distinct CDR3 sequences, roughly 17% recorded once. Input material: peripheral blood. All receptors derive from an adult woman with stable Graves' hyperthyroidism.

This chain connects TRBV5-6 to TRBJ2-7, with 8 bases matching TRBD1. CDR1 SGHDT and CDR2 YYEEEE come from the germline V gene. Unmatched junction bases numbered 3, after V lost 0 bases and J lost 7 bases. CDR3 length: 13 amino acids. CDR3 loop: CASSLAGGWEQYF. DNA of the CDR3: TGTGCCAGCAGCTTGGCAGGGGGCTGGGAGCAGTACTTC.

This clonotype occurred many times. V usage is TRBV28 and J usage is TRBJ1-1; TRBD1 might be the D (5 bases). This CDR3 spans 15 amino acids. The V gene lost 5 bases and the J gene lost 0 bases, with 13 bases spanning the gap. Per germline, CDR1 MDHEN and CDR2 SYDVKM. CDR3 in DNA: TGTGCCAGCAGTAAATACAGGAGGATGAACACTGAAGCTTTCTTT. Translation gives CASSKYRRMNTEAFF.

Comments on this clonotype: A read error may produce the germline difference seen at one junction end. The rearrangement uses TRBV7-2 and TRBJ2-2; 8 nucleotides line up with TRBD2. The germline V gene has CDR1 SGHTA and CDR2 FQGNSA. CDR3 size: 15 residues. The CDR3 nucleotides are TGTGCCAGCAGCCTCTACGGGACTAGTCCCGGGGAGCTGTCTTTT. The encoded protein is CASSLYGTSPGELSF.

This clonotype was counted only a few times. The CDR3 loop is CASSFRGTLTEETQYF. The CDR3 bases are TGTGCCAGCAGCTTTCGGGGGACACTTACGGAAGAGACCCAGTACTTC. V is TRBV7-9 and J is TRBJ2-5; D possibly uses TRBD1 or TRBD2 (6 bases each). CDR1 SEHNR and CDR2 FQNEAQ come from the germline V gene (reference sequence). V shed 3 bases and J shed 3 bases, with 17 bases lying between them. CDR3 length equals 16 residues.

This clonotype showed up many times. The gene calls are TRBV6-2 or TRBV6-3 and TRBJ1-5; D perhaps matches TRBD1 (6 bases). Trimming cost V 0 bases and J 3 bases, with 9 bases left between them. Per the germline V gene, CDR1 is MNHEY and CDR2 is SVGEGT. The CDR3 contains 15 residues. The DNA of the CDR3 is TGTGCCAGCAGTTACTCACAGGGAATCAATCAGCCCCAGCATTTT. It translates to CASSYSQGINQPQHF.

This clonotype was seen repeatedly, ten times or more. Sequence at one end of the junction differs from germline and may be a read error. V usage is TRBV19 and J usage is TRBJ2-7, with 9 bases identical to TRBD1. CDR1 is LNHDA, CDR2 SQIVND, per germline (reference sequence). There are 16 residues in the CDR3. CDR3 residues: CASSRIPGQGSYKQYF. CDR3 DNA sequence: TGTGCCAGTAGTAGGATCCCGGGACAGGGTTCCTACAAGCAGTACTTC.

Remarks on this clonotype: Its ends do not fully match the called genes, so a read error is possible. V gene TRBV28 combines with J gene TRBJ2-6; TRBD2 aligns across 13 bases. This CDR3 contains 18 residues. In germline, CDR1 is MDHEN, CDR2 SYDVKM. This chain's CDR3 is CASSRGLAGASGANVLTF. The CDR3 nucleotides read TGTGCCAGCAGTCGCGGACTAGCGGGAGCCTCTGGTGCCAACGTCCTGACTTTC. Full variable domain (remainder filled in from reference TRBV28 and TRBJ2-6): DVKVTQSSRYLVKRTGEKVFLECVQDMDHENMFWYRQDPGLGLRLIYFSYDVKMKEKGDIPEGYSVSREKKERFSLILESASTNQTSMYLCASSRGLAGASGANVLTFGAGSRLTVL.

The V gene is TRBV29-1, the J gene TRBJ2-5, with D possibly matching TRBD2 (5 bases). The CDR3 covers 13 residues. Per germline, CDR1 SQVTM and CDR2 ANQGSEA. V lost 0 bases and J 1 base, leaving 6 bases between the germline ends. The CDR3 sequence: CSVEDGGQETQYF. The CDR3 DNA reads TGCAGCGTTGAAGATGGAGGCCAAGAGACCCAGTACTTC.

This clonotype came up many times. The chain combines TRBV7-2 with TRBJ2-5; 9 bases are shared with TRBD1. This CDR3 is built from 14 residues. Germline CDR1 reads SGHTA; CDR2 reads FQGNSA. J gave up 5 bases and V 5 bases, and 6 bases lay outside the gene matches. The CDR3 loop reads CASSPQGAPETQYF. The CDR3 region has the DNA TGTGCCAGCAGCCCACAGGGGGCGCCGGAGACCCAGTACTTC.

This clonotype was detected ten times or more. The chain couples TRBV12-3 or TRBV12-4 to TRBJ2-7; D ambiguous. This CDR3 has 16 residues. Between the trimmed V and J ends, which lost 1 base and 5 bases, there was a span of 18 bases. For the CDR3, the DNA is TGTGCCAGCAGTTTAGGGCTTTGGGGTTTAAAGGACGAGCAGTACTTC. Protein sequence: CASSLGLWGLKDEQYF.